This paragraph covers one T cell receptor beta chain sequence. The ends lost 5 bases at V and 5 bases at J; junction bases unmatched: 5. Germline values: CDR1 SQVTM, CDR2 ANQGSEA. The CDR3 spans 12 residues. These data originate in a study of blood T cells in healthy people across ages. A second PCR, run for about 7 to 11 cycles, used a sample-barcoded 5' primer plus a J-beta primer mix. One entry per CDR3 protein results from TCRdb running MiXCR on the 5' RACE reads. The sample has about 1.4 million distinct CDR3 sequences, around 59% seen once. Sequenced sample: blood. The chain uses TRBV29-1 and TRBJ1-2; 7 nucleotides agree with TRBD1. The receptor was isolated from a young man in good health. As DNA, the CDR3 is TGCAGCGTTAAGACAGGGACTTATGGCTACACCTTC. Its protein is CSVKTGTYGYTF. Using reference TRBV29-1 and TRBJ1-2 for the parts outside the CDR3, the full variable domain is SAVISQKPSRDICQRGTSLTIQCQVDSQVTMMFWYRQQPGQSLTLIATANQGSEATYESGFVIDKFPISRPNLTFSTLTVSNMSPEDSSIYLCSVKTGTYGYTFGSGTRLTVV.